This TCR beta chain was captured by sequencing in a study of blood T cell repertoires in COVID-19. The CDR3 loop spans 14 amino acids. Germline values: CDR1 MNHEY, CDR2 SVGAGI. Trimming at V came to 7 bases and at J to 9 bases, leaving 7 bases not matched to a gene. Only in-frame clones appear in the TCRdb table, and some are missing; sequencing was by immunoSEQ multiplex PCR. This sample has 120,000 to 150,000 clones, with about 90% found just once. Sequenced material: peripheral blood. The receptor was derived from a man in his forties or fifties who had recovered from COVID-19. This chain connects TRBV6-5 to TRBJ2-1; TRBD1 matches 12 bases. The DNA of the CDR3 is TGTGCCAGCACCCGGGGACAGGGGGCAGGTGAGCAGTTCTTC. This gives the protein CASTRGQGAGEQFF.